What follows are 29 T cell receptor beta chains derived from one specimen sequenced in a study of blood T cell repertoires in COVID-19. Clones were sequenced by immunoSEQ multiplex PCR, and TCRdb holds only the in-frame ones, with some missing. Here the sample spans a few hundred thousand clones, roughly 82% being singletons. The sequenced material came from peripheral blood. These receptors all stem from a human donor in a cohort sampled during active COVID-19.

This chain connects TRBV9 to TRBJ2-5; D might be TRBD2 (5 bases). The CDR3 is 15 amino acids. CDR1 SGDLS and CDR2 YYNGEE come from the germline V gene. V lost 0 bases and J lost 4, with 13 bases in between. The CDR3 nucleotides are TGTGCCAGCAGCGTAGCGTCGGGAAGTAGAGAGACCCAGTACTTC. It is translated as CASSVASGSRETQYF. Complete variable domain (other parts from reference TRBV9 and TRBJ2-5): DSGVTQTPKHLITATGQRVTLRCSPRSGDLSVYWYQQSLDQGLQFLIQYYNGEERAKGNILERFSAQQFPDLHSELNLSSLELGDSALYFCASSVASGSRETQYFGPGTRLLVL.

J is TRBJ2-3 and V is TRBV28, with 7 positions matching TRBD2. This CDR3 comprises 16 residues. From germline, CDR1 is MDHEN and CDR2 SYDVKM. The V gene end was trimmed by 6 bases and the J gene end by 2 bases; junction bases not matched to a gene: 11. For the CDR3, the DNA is TGTGCCAGCAGCTATTTCCCTAGCGGAAACACAGATACGCAGTATTTT. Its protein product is CASSYFPSGNTDTQYF.

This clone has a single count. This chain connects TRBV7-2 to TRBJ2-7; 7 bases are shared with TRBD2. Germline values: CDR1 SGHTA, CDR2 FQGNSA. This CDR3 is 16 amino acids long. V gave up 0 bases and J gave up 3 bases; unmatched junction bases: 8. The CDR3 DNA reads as TGTGCCAGCAGCTTAGCGCGGACTAGGGAGCTCTACGAGCAGTACTTC. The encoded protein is CASSLARTRELYEQYF.

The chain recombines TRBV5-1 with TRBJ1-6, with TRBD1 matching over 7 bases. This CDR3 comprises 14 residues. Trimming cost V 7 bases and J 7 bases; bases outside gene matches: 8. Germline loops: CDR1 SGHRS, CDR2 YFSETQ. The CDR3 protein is CASSTTGTNSPLHF. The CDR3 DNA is TGCGCCAGCTCAACGACAGGGACAAATTCACCCCTCCACTTT.

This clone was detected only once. The CDR3 DNA reads TGTGCCAGCAGTCACTCCTGGACTAGCGGGAAGGAGGACAATGAGCAGTTCTTC. Protein sequence: CASSHSWTSGKEDNEQFF. The chain links TRBV27 to TRBJ2-1; 12 bases agree with TRBD2. J was trimmed by 5 bases and V by 5 bases; bases with no gene match: 13. This CDR3 spans 18 amino acids. Germline V gives CDR1 MNHEY, CDR2 SMNVEV (reference sequence).

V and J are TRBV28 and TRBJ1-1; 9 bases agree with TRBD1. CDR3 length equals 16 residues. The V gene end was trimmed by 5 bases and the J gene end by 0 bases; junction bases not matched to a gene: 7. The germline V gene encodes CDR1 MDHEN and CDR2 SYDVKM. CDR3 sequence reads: CASSIQGALMNTEAFF. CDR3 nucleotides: TGTGCCAGCAGTATACAGGGGGCTCTAATGAACACTGAAGCTTTCTTT.

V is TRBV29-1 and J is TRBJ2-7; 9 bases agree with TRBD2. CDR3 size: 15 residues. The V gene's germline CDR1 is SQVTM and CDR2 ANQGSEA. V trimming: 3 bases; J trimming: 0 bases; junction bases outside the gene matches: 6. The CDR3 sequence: CSVEAGGPHSYEQYF. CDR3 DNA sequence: TGCAGCGTTGAGGCGGGAGGGCCCCACTCCTACGAGCAGTACTTC.

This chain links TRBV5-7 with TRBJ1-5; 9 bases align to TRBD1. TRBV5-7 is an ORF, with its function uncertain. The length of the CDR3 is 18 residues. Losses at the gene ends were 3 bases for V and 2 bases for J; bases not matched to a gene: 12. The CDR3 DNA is TGTGCCAGCAGCTCACCACAGGGGGCAGGGGATTGCAATCAGCCCCAGCATTTT. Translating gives CASSSPQGAGDCNQPQHF.

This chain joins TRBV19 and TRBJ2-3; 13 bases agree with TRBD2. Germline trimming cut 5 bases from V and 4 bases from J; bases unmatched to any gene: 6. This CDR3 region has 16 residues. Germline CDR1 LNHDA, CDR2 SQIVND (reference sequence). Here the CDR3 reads CASSPTSGRSPDTQYF. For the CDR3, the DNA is TGTGCCAGTAGTCCGACTAGCGGGAGGAGTCCAGATACGCAGTATTTT.

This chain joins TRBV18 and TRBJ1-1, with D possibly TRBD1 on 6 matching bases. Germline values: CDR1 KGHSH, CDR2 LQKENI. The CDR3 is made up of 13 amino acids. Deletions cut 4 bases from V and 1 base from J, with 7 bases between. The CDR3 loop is CASSQQGNTEAFF. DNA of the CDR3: TGTGCCAGCTCACAACAGGGGAACACTGAAGCTTTCTTT.

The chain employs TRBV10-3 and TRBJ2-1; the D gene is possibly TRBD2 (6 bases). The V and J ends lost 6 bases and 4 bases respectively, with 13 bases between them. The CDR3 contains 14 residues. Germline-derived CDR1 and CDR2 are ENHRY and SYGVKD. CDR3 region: CAISGSGLYNEQFF. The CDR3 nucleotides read TGTGCCATCAGCGGCTCGGGACTTTACAATGAGCAGTTCTTC.

Written as DNA, the CDR3 is TGCGCCAGCAGCCAGATCCCGGGACTAGCGGGAGCAAGCACAGATACGCAGTATTTT. Its translation: CASSQIPGLAGASTDTQYF. The J gene is TRBJ2-3, the V gene TRBV5-1; 14 nucleotides match TRBD2. Germline V gene lookup returns CDR1 SGHRS and CDR2 YFSETQ. After removal of 4 bases from V and 0 bases from J, the junction contained 10 bases not matched to a gene. The CDR3 length is 19 residues.

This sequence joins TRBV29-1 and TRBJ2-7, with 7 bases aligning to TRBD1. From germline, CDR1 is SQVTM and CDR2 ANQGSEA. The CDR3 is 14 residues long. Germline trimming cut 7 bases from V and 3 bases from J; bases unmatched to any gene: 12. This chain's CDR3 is CSALGDSALYEQYF. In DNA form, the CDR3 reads TGCAGCGCGCTAGGGGACAGCGCACTCTACGAGCAGTACTTC.

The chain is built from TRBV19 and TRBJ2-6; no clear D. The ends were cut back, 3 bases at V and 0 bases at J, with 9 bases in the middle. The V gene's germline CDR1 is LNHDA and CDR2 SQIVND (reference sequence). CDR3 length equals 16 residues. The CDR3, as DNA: TGTGCCAGTAGTATGTCGTACTTCTCTGGGGCCAACGTCCTGACTTTC. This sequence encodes CASSMSYFSGANVLTF.

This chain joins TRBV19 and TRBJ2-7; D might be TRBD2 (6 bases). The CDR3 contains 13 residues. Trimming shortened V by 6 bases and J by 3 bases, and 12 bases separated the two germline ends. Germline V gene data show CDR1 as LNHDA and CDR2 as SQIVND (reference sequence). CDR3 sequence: CASSQTGGYEQYF. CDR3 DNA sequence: TGTGCCAGTAGCCAGACCGGGGGCTACGAGCAGTACTTC.

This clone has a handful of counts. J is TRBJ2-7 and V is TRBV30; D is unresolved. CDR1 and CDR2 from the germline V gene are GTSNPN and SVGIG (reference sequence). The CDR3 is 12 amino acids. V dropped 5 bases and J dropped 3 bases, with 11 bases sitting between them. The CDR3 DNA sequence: TGTGCCTGGGCCACTGTTCTCTACGAGCAGTACTTC. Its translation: CAWATVLYEQYF.

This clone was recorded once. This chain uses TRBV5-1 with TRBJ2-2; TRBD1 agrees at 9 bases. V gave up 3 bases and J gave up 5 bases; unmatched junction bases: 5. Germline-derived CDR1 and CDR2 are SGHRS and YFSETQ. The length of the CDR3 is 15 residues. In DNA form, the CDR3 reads TGCGCCAGCAGCTGGCGACAGGGGGGAACCGGGGAGCTGTTTTTT. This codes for CASSWRQGGTGELFF.

This CDR3 reads CASSYGTSGKYEQYF. In DNA form, the CDR3 reads TGTGCCAGCAGTTACGGGACTAGCGGGAAATACGAGCAGTACTTC. The chain carries TRBV6-6 and TRBJ2-7; TRBD2 aligns across 13 bases. This CDR3 has 15 residues. Germline values: CDR1 MNHNY, CDR2 SVGAGI (reference sequence). The V gene end was trimmed by 2 bases and the J gene end by 4 bases; junction bases not matched to a gene: 2.

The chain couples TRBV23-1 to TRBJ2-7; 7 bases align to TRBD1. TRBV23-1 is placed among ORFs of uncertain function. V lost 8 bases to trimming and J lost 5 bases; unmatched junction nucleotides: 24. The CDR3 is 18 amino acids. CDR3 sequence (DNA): TGCGCCAGCGGGCCGTGGAAGGGACAGCTACCCTCCGAGGACGAGCAGTACTTC. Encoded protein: CASGPWKGQLPSEDEQYF.

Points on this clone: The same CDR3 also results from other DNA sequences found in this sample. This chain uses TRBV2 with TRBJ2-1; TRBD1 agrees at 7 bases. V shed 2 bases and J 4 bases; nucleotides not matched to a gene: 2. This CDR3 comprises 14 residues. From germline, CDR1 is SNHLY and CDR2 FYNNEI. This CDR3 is CASSETRGYNEQFF. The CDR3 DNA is TGTGCCAGCAGTGAAACCAGGGGGTACAATGAGCAGTTCTTC.

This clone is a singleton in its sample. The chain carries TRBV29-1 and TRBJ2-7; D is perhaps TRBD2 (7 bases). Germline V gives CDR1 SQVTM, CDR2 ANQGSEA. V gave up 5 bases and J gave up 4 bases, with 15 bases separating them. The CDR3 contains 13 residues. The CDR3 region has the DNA TGCAGCGTTAAGGGGGGGGAGAGGTACGAGCAGTACTTC. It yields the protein CSVKGGERYEQYF.

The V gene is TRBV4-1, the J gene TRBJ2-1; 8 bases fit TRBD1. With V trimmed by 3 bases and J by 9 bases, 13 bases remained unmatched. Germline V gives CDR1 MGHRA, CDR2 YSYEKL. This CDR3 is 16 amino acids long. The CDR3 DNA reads TGCGCCAGCAGCCATGGTCCAGGGGGCGCCTATATTGAGCAGTTCTTC. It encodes CASSHGPGGAYIEQFF.

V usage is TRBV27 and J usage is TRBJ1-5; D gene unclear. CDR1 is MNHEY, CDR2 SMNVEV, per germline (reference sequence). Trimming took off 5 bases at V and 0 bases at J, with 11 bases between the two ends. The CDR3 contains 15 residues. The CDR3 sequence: CASSPRHLSNQPQHF. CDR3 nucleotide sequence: TGTGCCAGCAGTCCGCGTCATCTTAGCAATCAGCCCCAGCATTTT.

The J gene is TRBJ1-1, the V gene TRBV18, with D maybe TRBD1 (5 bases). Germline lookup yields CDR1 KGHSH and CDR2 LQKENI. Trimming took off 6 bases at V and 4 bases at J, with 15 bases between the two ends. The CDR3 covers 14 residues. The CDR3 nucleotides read TGTGCCAGCTCCGTCCGGGGGGACTCCACTGAAGCTTTCTTT. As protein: CASSVRGDSTEAFF.

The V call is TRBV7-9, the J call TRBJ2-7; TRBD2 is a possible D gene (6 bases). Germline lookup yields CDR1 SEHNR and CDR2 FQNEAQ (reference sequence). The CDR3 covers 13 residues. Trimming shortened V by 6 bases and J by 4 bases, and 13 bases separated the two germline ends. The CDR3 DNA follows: TGTGCCAGCAGAGTCTCGGAGGGATACGAGCAGTACTTC. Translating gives CASRVSEGYEQYF.

The CDR3 sequence: CASSPEPGQSEETQYF. The CDR3 nucleotides read TGCGCCAGCAGCCCGGAGCCGGGACAGTCTGAAGAGACCCAGTACTTC. The rearrangement links TRBV5-1 to TRBJ2-5, with 7 positions matching TRBD1. This CDR3 comprises 16 residues. Trimming at V came to 4 bases and at J to 3 bases, leaving 12 bases not matched to a gene. Germline V CDR1 and CDR2: SGHRS, YFSETQ.

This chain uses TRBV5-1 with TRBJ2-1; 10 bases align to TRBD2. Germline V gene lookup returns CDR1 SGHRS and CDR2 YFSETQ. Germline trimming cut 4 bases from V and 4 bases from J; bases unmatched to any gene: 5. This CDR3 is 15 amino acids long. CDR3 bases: TGCGCCAGCAGCATTTGGACTAGCGGTTACAATGAGCAGTTCTTC. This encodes CASSIWTSGYNEQFF.

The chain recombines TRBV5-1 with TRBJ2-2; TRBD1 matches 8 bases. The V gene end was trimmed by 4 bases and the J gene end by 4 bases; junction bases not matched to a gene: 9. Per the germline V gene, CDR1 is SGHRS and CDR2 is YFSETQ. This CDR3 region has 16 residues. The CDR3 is CASSVTGGQGTGELFF. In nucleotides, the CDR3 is TGCGCCAGCAGCGTAACAGGGGGGCAGGGCACCGGGGAGCTGTTTTTT.

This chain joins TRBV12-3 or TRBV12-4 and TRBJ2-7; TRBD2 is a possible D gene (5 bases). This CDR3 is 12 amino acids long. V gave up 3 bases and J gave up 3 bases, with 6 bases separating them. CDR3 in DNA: TGTGCCAGCAGTTTCCGGGGCTACGAGCAGTACTTC. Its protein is CASSFRGYEQYF.